This section outlines one T cell receptor (beta chain) sequence together with its context. Breast cancer patients provided tissue from their axillary draining lymph nodes. Germline lookup yields CDR1 SGDLS and CDR2 YYNGEE. V lost 4 bases, J lost 0 bases, and 22 bases lay in between. This CDR3 has 18 amino acids. The data were obtained in a study of breast tumors, draining lymph nodes, adjacent tissues. TCRdb reprocessed the multiplex PCR reads with MiXCR, giving one entry per CDR3 protein. The sample includes roughly 260,000 distinct CDR3 sequences, 30% to 35% of them seen just once. The rearrangement uses TRBV9 and TRBJ1-1; D may be TRBD1 (6 bases). The receptor's source is a female donor with breast cancer. Some clones in this sample may be carry-over from other donors' samples. The source material was axillary lymph node tissue. The CDR3 DNA reads as TGTGCCAGCAGCTCCGGACAGCCTAGCCGAGGGGTGAACACTGAAGCTTTCTTT. This encodes CASSSGQPSRGVNTEAFF.